What follows is one T cell receptor beta chain and its context. Treatment given: some 19 received Ad26.COV2.S at low or high dose, single or two shots; about 5 received placebo; per-sample allocation not given. Day 63 after the first vaccine or placebo injection was the time point for sampling. This specimen comes from a study of Ad26.COV2.S vaccination and SARS-CoV-2 variants. TCRdb keeps only in-frame clones here, not all; method: immunoSEQ multiplex PCR. The sample lists 410,000 or so clones, approximately 90% occurring once. The CDR3 sequence is 12 residues long. Trimming removed 4 bases from V and 0 bases from J, with 4 bases in between. Germline CDR1 MNHEY, CDR2 SVGEGT.

J is TRBJ2-7 and V is TRBV6-2 or TRBV6-3; D not certain. The sequence was collected from a person aged 18-60 years who received the Ad26.COV2.S COVID-19 vaccine or a placebo. Sequenced here: peripheral blood, sampled in a trial of Ad26.COV2.S vaccine versus placebo. In DNA, the CDR3 is TGTGCCAGCAGTTGGGTCTCCTACGAGCAGTACTTC. As protein: CASSWVSYEQYF.